This T cell receptor beta chain was recovered during a study of tumor and adjacent non-tumor tissue in lung cancer. In the study overall: Samples averaged roughly 4.2 million productive TCRbeta reads each. Broader study findings: Tumor TCR diversity, when higher, was linked to shorter survival. TCR diversity was significantly greater in tumor than normal lung tissue.

A modified ARM-PCR protocol with three rounds of nested PCR amplified TCRbeta. TCRdb re-called the multiplex PCR reads through MiXCR, storing one row per CDR3 protein. The data contain over 100,000 distinct CDR3 sequences, 62% of them singletons. This sample's RNA came from whole unsorted tissue. Distant lung tissue was collected more than 3 cm away from the tumor edge. Chemotherapy-naive patients with new lung cancer underwent thoracic surgery in China, August–November 2014. This clonotype was observed at least ten times. The target antigen is unknown. The V end lost 1 base, the J end lost 8 bases, and 18 bases lay between the germline ends. The CDR3 has 15 amino acids. CDR1 is SGHNT, CDR2 YYREEE, per germline (reference sequence).

This receptor was obtained from a man aged 55 to 69 with non-small cell lung cancer. The sample comprised distant non-tumor lung tissue. The gene calls are TRBV5-4 and TRBJ1-1; tentatively, D is TRBD1 (6 bases). CDR3 amino acids: CASSLPRSQGLEAFF. The CDR3, as DNA: TGTGCCAGCAGCTTGCCCCGTTCACAGGGCCTAGAAGCTTTCTTT.